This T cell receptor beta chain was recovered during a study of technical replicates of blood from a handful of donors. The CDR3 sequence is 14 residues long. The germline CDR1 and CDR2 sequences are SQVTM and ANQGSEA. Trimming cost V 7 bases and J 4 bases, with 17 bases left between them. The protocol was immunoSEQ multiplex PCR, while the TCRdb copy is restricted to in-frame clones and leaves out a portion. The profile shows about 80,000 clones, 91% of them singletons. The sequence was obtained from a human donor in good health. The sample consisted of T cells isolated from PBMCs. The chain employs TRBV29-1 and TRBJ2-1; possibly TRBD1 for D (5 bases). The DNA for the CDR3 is TGCAGCGGCTTTTCTACTACAGGTTACAATGAGCAGTTCTTC. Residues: CSGFSTTGYNEQFF.